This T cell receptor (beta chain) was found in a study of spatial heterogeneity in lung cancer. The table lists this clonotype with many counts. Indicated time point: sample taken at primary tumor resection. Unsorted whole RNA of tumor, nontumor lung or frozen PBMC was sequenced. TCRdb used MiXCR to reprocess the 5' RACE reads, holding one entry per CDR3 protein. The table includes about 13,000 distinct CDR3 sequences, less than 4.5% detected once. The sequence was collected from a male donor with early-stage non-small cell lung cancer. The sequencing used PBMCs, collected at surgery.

The CDR3 nucleotides are TGTGCCAGCAGTTACGGCGGACTAGCTACACCAAGGGTAGTATACAATGAGCAGTTCTTC. This encodes CASSYGGLATPRVVYNEQFF. This sequence joins TRBV6-6 and TRBJ2-1; TRBD2 aligns across 8 bases. With 2 bases clipped from V and 4 bases from J, the junction kept 19 bases outside the gene matches. This CDR3 is built from 20 residues. Germline V CDR1 and CDR2: MNHNY, SVGAGI (reference sequence).